Shown below are 15 T cell receptor beta chains from a single sample sequenced in a study of blood T cell repertoires in COVID-19. TCRdb's copy holds only in-frame clones and misses some; the assay was immunoSEQ multiplex PCR. The sample includes approximately 180,000 clones, approximately 80% of them seen just once. The sequenced sample consisted of PBMCs or T cells enriched from blood (not recorded which). These receptors were taken from a man aged 50 or older who had recovered from COVID-19.

This rearrangement joins TRBV11-2 to TRBJ1-1; D not certain. The CDR3 runs to 13 residues. Germline V lookup: CDR1 SGHAT, CDR2 FQNNGV. The V gene lost 1 base and the J gene lost 12 bases, with 15 bases spanning the gap. The DNA of the CDR3 is TGTGCCAGCAGCTTAGTGGTTGGCGGTAATCCTTTCTTT. This translates into CASSLVVGGNPFF.

The chain joins TRBV9 to TRBJ2-2, with D perhaps matching TRBD2 (5 bases). Germline assignment: CDR1 SGDLS and CDR2 YYNGEE. This CDR3 contains 16 residues. The germline V and J ends were trimmed by 4 bases and 0 bases, with 13 bases remaining between them. The CDR3: CASSPGIVSNTGELFF. The CDR3, as DNA: TGTGCCAGCAGCCCCGGGATAGTTTCGAACACCGGGGAGCTGTTTTTT.

The V and J genes are TRBV10-3 and TRBJ2-7; possibly TRBD2 for D (6 bases). Trimming removed 9 bases from V and 0 bases from J, with 9 bases in between. The germline V gene encodes CDR1 ENHRY and CDR2 SYGVKD. The CDR3 contains 12 residues. The CDR3 coding sequence is TGTGCCATTGGGAGGTACTCCTACGAGCAGTACTTC. This gives the protein CAIGRYSYEQYF.

The gene calls are TRBV30 and TRBJ1-5, with D perhaps TRBD1 (6 bases). With 4 bases removed from V and 4 bases from J, the gap between germline ends came to 11 bases. Germline-derived CDR1 and CDR2 are GTSNPN and SVGIG (reference sequence). The CDR3 is 13 residues long. CDR3 sequence: CAWTPQGNQPQHF. In DNA form, the CDR3 reads TGTGCCTGGACCCCACAGGGAAATCAGCCCCAGCATTTT. The full variable domain, completed using reference TRBV30 and TRBJ1-5, is SQTIHQWPATLVQPVGSPLSLECTVEGTSNPNLYWYRQAAGRGLQLLFYSVGIGQISSEVPQNLSASRPQDRQFILSSKKLLLSDSGFYLCAWTPQGNQPQHFGDGTRLSIL.

The V and J genes are TRBV7-8 and TRBJ1-3; 10 bases align to TRBD1. CDR3 size: 17 residues. After removal of 2 bases from V and 5 bases from J, the junction contained 9 bases not matched to a gene. The V gene's germline CDR1 is SGHVS and CDR2 FQNEAQ. In DNA form, the CDR3 reads TGTGCCAGCAGCTTACGATGGACAGGGGGTGTTAGAAACACCATATATTTT. Its protein is CASSLRWTGGVRNTIYF.

There are a few counts of this clone. The chain recombines TRBV28 with TRBJ1-6; unclear D gene. The CDR3 length is 15 residues. Trimming stripped 2 bases from V and 6 bases from J, with 11 bases between. Germline loops: CDR1 MDHEN, CDR2 SYDVKM. For the CDR3, the DNA is TGTGCCAGCAGTTTAGGAGGGTCGGGTAATTCACCCCTCCACTTT. It encodes CASSLGGSGNSPLHF.

This chain connects TRBV14 to TRBJ1-4, with D uncertain. Per the germline V gene, CDR1 is SGHDN and CDR2 is FVKESK. The CDR3 is 13 amino acids. Trimming stripped 5 bases from V and 7 bases from J, with 11 bases between. CDR3 protein: CASSVGAIEKLFF. The DNA for the CDR3 is TGTGCCAGCAGCGTGGGAGCAATTGAAAAACTGTTTTTT.

The V gene is TRBV6-5, the J gene TRBJ1-4; the D is unclear. The V end was cut by 0 bases, the J end by 8 bases, with 13 bases between. The germline gives CDR1 MNHEY, CDR2 SVGAGI. The CDR3 extends over 15 amino acids. The CDR3 region is CASSYSGSGGEKLFF. DNA for the CDR3: TGTGCCAGCAGTTACTCCGGGAGCGGCGGGGAAAAACTGTTTTTT.

The chain couples TRBV12-3 or TRBV12-4 to TRBJ2-4, with D possibly matching TRBD1 (6 bases). The V gene lost 5 bases and the J gene lost 6 bases, with 11 bases spanning the gap. The CDR3 consists of 13 residues. The CDR3 spells CASSDSDRNIQYF. The CDR3 DNA reads as TGTGCCAGCAGTGACTCGGACAGAAACATTCAGTACTTC.

The table lists this clone with a count of one. V and J are TRBV3-1 (or the pseudogene TRBV3-2) and TRBJ1-5; TRBD1 might be the D (5 bases). CDR1 and CDR2 (germline): LGHDT, YNNKEL (reference sequence). The V gene lost 1 base and the J gene lost 5 bases, with 9 bases spanning the gap. The CDR3 extends over 14 amino acids. CDR3 in amino acids: CASSQAGFDQPQHF. The CDR3 DNA is TGTGCCAGCAGCCAAGCAGGGTTCGATCAGCCCCAGCATTTT.

J is TRBJ2-2 and V is TRBV5-1; TRBD2 aligns across 12 bases. CDR1 SGHRS and CDR2 YFSETQ come from the germline V gene. CDR3 size: 16 residues. The V segment lost 4 bases and the J segment 4 bases; nucleotides outside the gene matches: 5. The CDR3: CASSRLAGGFTGELFF. Written as DNA, the CDR3 is TGCGCCAGCAGCCGCCTAGCGGGGGGGTTCACCGGGGAGCTGTTTTTT.

This clone was observed once. The chain has TRBV5-1 and TRBJ1-4; 8 bases fit TRBD1. The CDR3 sequence is 14 residues long. Germline CDR1 SGHRS, CDR2 YFSETQ. After removal of 0 bases from V and 7 bases from J, the junction contained 2 bases not matched to a gene. The CDR3 DNA reads TGCGCCAGCAGCTTGGGGACAGGGATTGAAAAACTGTTTTTT. Translation gives CASSLGTGIEKLFF.

V usage is TRBV9 and J usage is TRBJ2-3, with 10 nucleotides matching TRBD2. The CDR3 extends over 17 amino acids. Germline loops: CDR1 SGDLS, CDR2 YYNGEE. Germline trimming cut 3 bases from V and 6 bases from J; bases unmatched to any gene: 13. In nucleotides, the CDR3 is TGTGCCAGCAGCGCCAAACTAGCGGGGAAATTTGTGGATACGCAGTATTTT. Translated: CASSAKLAGKFVDTQYF. The whole variable domain, filled in from reference TRBV9 and TRBJ2-3, reads DSGVTQTPKHLITATGQRVTLRCSPRSGDLSVYWYQQSLDQGLQFLIQYYNGEERAKGNILERFSAQQFPDLHSELNLSSLELGDSALYFCASSAKLAGKFVDTQYFGPGTRLTVL.

This chain links TRBV19 with TRBJ2-1, with D perhaps matching TRBD2 (5 bases). CDR3 size: 14 residues. Germline lookup yields CDR1 LNHDA and CDR2 SQIVND (reference sequence). Trimming stripped 7 bases from V and 3 bases from J, with 13 bases between. CDR3 bases: TGTGCCAGTACCGATAGGACTCGCTACAATGAGCAGTTCTTC. This gives the protein CASTDRTRYNEQFF. The full variable domain, its missing parts supplied by reference TRBV19 and TRBJ2-1, is DGGITQSPKYLFRKEGQNVTLSCEQNLNHDAMYWYRQDPGQGLRLIYYSQIVNDFQKGDIAEGYSVSREKKESFPLTVTSAQKNPTAFYLCASTDRTRYNEQFFGPGTRLTVL.

The rearrangement joins TRBV7-2 to TRBJ1-3; D ambiguous. The V gene's germline CDR1 is SGHTA and CDR2 FQGNSA. Trimming stripped 5 bases from V and 4 bases from J, with 15 bases between. The CDR3 totals 15 residues. The CDR3 DNA reads as TGTGCCAGCAGCCCACTCTATCAGAGGGGAAACACCATATATTTT. Its protein product is CASSPLYQRGNTIYF. The whole variable domain, remainder taken from reference TRBV7-2 and TRBJ1-3, is GAGVSQSPSNKVTEKGKDVELRCDPISGHTALYWYRQSLGQGLEFLIYFQGNSAPDKSGLPSDRFSAERTGGSVSTLTIQRTQQEDSAVYLCASSPLYQRGNTIYFGEGSWLTVV.